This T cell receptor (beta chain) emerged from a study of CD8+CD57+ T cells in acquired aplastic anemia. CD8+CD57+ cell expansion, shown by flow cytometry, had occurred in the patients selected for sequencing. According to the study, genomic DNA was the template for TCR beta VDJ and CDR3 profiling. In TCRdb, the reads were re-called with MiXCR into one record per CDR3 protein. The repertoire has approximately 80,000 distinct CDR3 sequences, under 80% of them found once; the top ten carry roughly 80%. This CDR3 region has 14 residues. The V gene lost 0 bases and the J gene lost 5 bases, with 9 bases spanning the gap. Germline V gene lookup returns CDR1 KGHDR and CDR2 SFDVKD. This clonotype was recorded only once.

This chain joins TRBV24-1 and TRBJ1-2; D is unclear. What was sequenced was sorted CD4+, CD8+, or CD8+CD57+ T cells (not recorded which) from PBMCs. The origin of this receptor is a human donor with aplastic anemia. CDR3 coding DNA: TGTGCCACCAGTGATTTGGGCAGCTCATATGGCTACACCTTC. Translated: CATSDLGSSYGYTF.